This TCR beta chain was sequenced for a study of blood T cell repertoires in COVID-19. In the study overall: Samples of COVID-19 (acute and convalescent) were obtained from the United States, Italy and Spain. T cells, B-cell-depleted T cells, or PBMCs provided the cDNA or gDNA that served as material.

Germline V gene sequence: CDR1 SGHTA, CDR2 FQGNSA. The CDR3 spans 14 residues. V was shortened by 3 bases and J by 14 bases, with 20 bases between the two germline ends. Using immunoSEQ multiplex PCR, the repertoire was profiled, and TCRdb retains in-frame clones only, with some absent. The data show 200,000 to 250,000 clones, around 80% seen once. The sample was peripheral blood. The source is a woman aged 70-85 years with acute or convalescent COVID-19. The J gene is TRBJ2-1, the V gene TRBV7-2, with D perhaps TRBD1 (5 bases). The CDR3 DNA reads as TGTGCCAGCAGCTTCAAATCGGACATTCCAAGGGAGTTCTTC. This codes for CASSFKSDIPREFF.